A single sample gave rise to the 9 T cell receptor beta chains below, sequenced in a study of cytomegalovirus exposure and HLA in healthy donors. The PCR had 60 Vbeta and 13 Jbeta primers. Method: immunoSEQ multiplex PCR; TCRdb's copy keeps in-frame clones and lacks some. The sample lists 100,000 to 150,000 clones; more than 65% were seen once. Material: PBMCs. The source is a male donor in good health and CMV-seropositive.

This rearrangement joins TRBV6-1 to TRBJ2-7; 8 bases agree with TRBD1. The CDR3 sequence is 16 residues long. Germline V CDR1 and CDR2: MNHNS, SASEGT. V lost 1 base and J lost 6; bases outside the gene matches: 11. The CDR3 bases are TGTGCCAGCAGTGAAGGGGCAGGGGGCTTTCAGGGCGAGCAGTACTTC. Its protein product is CASSEGAGGFQGEQYF.

This clone was seen just once. The CDR3 nucleotides read TGTGCCAGCAGCACGACAGGCCGTGACACTGAAGCTTTCTTT. Encoded protein: CASSTTGRDTEAFF. This rearrangement joins TRBV7-9 to TRBJ1-1; tentative D call: TRBD1 (6 bases). The CDR3 is 14 residues long. Looked up from germline, CDR1 is SEHNR and CDR2 is FQNEAQ (reference sequence). With 5 bases removed from V and 3 bases from J, the gap between germline ends came to 13 bases.

This chain links TRBV25-1 with TRBJ1-1; D unclear. The germline V gene has CDR1 MGHDK and CDR2 SYGVNS. V lost 1 base, J lost 0 bases, and 3 bases lay in between. The CDR3 length is 13 residues. CDR3 region: CASSELMNTEAFF. The CDR3 nucleotides read TGTGCCAGCAGTGAATTAATGAACACTGAAGCTTTCTTT. Full variable domain (rest looked up from reference TRBV25-1 and TRBJ1-1): EADIYQTPRYLVIGTGKKITLECSQTMGHDKMYWYQQDPGMELHLIHYSYGVNSTEKGDLSSESTVSRIRTEHFPLTLESARPSHTSQYLCASSELMNTEAFFGQGTRLTVV.

This chain connects TRBV14 to TRBJ2-5, with 7 bases that match TRBD2. This CDR3 is built from 15 residues. V dropped 0 bases and J dropped 6; count of bases not matched to a gene: 7. The germline V gene has CDR1 SGHDN and CDR2 FVKESK. CDR3 DNA sequence: TGTGCCAGCAGCCAAGAATCCGGGAGGAAGCAGACCCAGTACTTC. Translation gives CASSQESGRKQTQYF.

This clone was seen only once. The V gene is TRBV7-6, the J gene TRBJ1-5; unclear D gene. V dropped 6 bases and J dropped 9 bases, with 15 bases sitting between them. The germline V gene encodes CDR1 SGHVS and CDR2 FNYEAQ. The CDR3 is 13 amino acids. The DNA for the CDR3 is TGTGCCAGCAGTTTTCGGGTTGGAGGGCCCCAGCATTTT. Its translation: CASSFRVGGPQHF.

Points on this clone: One end of the junction fails to match germline, which may point to a read error. This specimen includes other DNA sequences encoding the same CDR3. The chain joins TRBV10-3 to TRBJ1-1, with D possibly being TRBD1 (5 bases). Germline CDR1 reads ENHRY; CDR2 reads SYGVKD. The CDR3 has 12 amino acids. This CDR3 is CAIRRDSFEAFF. CDR3 bases: TGCGCCATCAGAAGAGACAGCTTCGAAGCTTTCTTT.

This chain uses TRBV27 with TRBJ2-1, with 7 nucleotides matching TRBD2. Germline values: CDR1 MNHEY, CDR2 SMNVEV (reference sequence). This CDR3 has 17 residues. The ends lost 7 bases at V and 3 bases at J; junction bases unmatched: 15. This chain's CDR3 is CASIKLATAPSYNEQFF. The CDR3 nucleotides are TGTGCCAGCATCAAACTAGCGACCGCCCCTAGCTACAATGAGCAGTTCTTC.

V gene TRBV5-1 combines with J gene TRBJ1-3; D might be TRBD1 (6 bases). This CDR3 comprises 16 residues. Germline V gene sequence: CDR1 SGHRS, CDR2 YFSETQ. The V and J ends lost 4 bases and 0 bases respectively, with 14 bases between them. The CDR3 here is CASSPRGAFSGNTIYF. DNA of the CDR3: TGCGCCAGCAGCCCCCGGGGGGCTTTCTCTGGAAACACCATATATTTT.

This chain links TRBV6-5 with TRBJ1-2; weak D call: TRBD1 (6 bases). The CDR3 has 14 residues. V dropped 5 bases and J dropped 7 bases, with 17 bases sitting between them. Germline V gene data show CDR1 as MNHEY and CDR2 as SVGAGI. CDR3 bases: TGTGCCAGCAGTCGGGACACCTCCTACGGTGGCTACACCTTC. Translation gives CASSRDTSYGGYTF.